This entry lists 27 T cell receptor beta chains sequenced from one sample in a study of glioma-infiltrating T cells. TCR alpha and beta CDR3 regions were amplified from RNA using iRepertoire nested multiplex PCR. TCRdb recomputed calls from the multiplex PCR reads with MiXCR, one row per CDR3 protein. Here the sample spans roughly 190,000 distinct CDR3 sequences, approximately 30% being singletons. Sequencing was done on a sample of glioma tissue, nonneoplastic brain tissue, or PBMCs (not recorded which). The receptors here all came from a human donor with low-grade glioma or glioblastoma, undergoing nonglioma brain surgery, or in good health (not recorded which).

This clonotype was found many times. V and J are TRBV6-5 and TRBJ1-5; perhaps TRBD1 as D (5 bases). Trimming cost V 0 bases and J 3 bases, with 18 bases left between them. From germline, CDR1 is MNHEY and CDR2 SVGAGI. This CDR3 has 18 amino acids. The CDR3 spells CASSYSTGDSGINQPQHF. The CDR3 DNA sequence: TGTGCCAGCAGTTACTCGACGGGAGACAGCGGGATCAATCAGCCCCAGCATTTT.

Details on this clonotype: This clone may be a read error of a much larger clone one base away. This rearrangement joins TRBV20-1 to TRBJ2-3; the match to TRBD2 covers 10 bases. The ends lost 5 bases at V and 4 bases at J; junction bases unmatched: 15. The CDR3 is made up of 17 amino acids. CDR1 and CDR2 (germline): DFQATT, SNEGSKA (reference sequence). The CDR3 loop is CSAGGFASGSRADTQYF. CDR3 in DNA: TGCAGTGCTGGTGGTTTTGCTAGCGGGAGTCGCGCAGATACGCAGTATTTT.

In this sample, this clonotype turned up many times. The V gene is TRBV4-1, the J gene TRBJ1-1; a possible D gene is TRBD1 (6 bases). The germline gives CDR1 MGHRA, CDR2 YSYEKL. The length of the CDR3 is 15 residues. The V end lost 0 bases, the J end lost 1 base, and 9 bases lay between the germline ends. CDR3 coding DNA: TGCGCCAGCAGCCAAGATGGGGGGGCGAACACTGAAGCTTTCTTT. It encodes CASSQDGGANTEAFF.

This clonotype was seen only a few times. The chain combines TRBV3-1 with TRBJ1-2, with TRBD1 identical over 9 bases. Germline CDR1 and CDR2: LGHDT and YNNKEL (reference sequence). The CDR3 is made up of 17 amino acids. V shed 4 bases and J 6 bases; nucleotides not matched to a gene: 15. The CDR3 nucleotides read TGTGCCAGCAGCCCAACCGGGACAGGGTACAATGTGAATGGCTACACCTTC. As protein: CASSPTGTGYNVNGYTF.

This clonotype appeared many times. This CDR3 is CASSYGWGGGETQYF. In DNA, the CDR3 is TGTGCCAGCAGTTACGGGTGGGGGGGCGGCGAGACCCAGTACTTC. The chain joins TRBV6-2 or TRBV6-3 to TRBJ2-5; possible D gene TRBD2, 7 bases. In germline, CDR1 is MNHEY, CDR2 SVGEGT. V dropped 2 bases and J dropped 5 bases, with 15 bases sitting between them. The CDR3 is 15 amino acids.

The chain has TRBV5-4 and TRBJ2-7, with D perhaps matching TRBD1 (6 bases). The CDR3 sequence is 14 residues long. V dropped 4 bases and J dropped 0 bases, with 11 bases sitting between them. The germline V gene has CDR1 SGHNT and CDR2 YYREEE (reference sequence). The CDR3 here is CASSLRGRSYEQYF. CDR3 DNA: TGTGCCAGCAGCCTCAGGGGCCGCTCCTACGAGCAGTACTTC.

This clonotype has only a few counts. J is TRBJ2-1 and V is TRBV14; 7 positions match TRBD2. The germline gives CDR1 SGHDN, CDR2 FVKESK. The CDR3 contains 15 residues. V was clipped by 1 base and J by 10 bases; unmatched bases: 10. In DNA form, the CDR3 reads TGTGCCAGCAGCCAAGTTGCGGGAGTGTACAGCGAGCAGTTCTTC. Its translation is CASSQVAGVYSEQFF.

The chain is built from TRBV4-3 and TRBJ1-3, with unresolved D. Germline CDR1 LGHNA, CDR2 YSLEER. This CDR3 is built from 19 residues. V was trimmed by 2 bases and J by 0 bases, leaving 20 bases between them. The CDR3 DNA follows: TGCGCCAGCAGCCAATCGGTCATAACGGGTAGCTACTCTGGAAACACCATATATTTT. Encoded protein: CASSQSVITGSYSGNTIYF.

This clonotype qualifies as medium-sized (0.01 to 0.1%). V usage is TRBV6-2 or TRBV6-3 and J usage is TRBJ2-7, with unresolved D. In germline, CDR1 is MNHEY, CDR2 SVGEGT. V shed 2 bases and J shed 0 bases, with 5 bases lying between them. This CDR3 is built from 13 residues. CDR3 sequence reads: CASSYRDSYEQYF. CDR3 bases: TGTGCCAGCAGTTACAGGGACTCCTACGAGCAGTACTTC.

This clonotype was observed many times. The genes are TRBV14 and TRBJ2-5; D gene unclear. The CDR3 is 13 amino acids. Germline V lookup: CDR1 SGHDN, CDR2 FVKESK. V lost 4 bases and J lost 1, with 7 bases in between. The CDR3: CASSPRSQETQYF. CDR3 coding DNA: TGTGCCAGCAGCCCCCGAAGCCAAGAGACCCAGTACTTC. Based on the CDR3 plus reference TRBV14 and TRBJ2-5, the full variable domain is EAGVTQFPSHSVIEKGQTVTLRCDPISGHDNLYWYRRVMGKEIKFLLHFVKESKQDESGMPNNRFLAERTGGTYSTLKVQPAELEDSGVYFCASSPRSQETQYFGPGTRLLVL.

Concerning this clonotype itself: Here the CDR3 omits its conserved ending phenylalanine or tryptophan, so a read error is the likely source. The gene calls are TRBV7-6 and TRBJ2-1, with 7 bases aligning to TRBD2. Trimming at V came to 5 bases and at J to 3 bases, leaving 13 bases not matched to a gene. Germline assignment: CDR1 SGHVS and CDR2 FNYEAQ. The CDR3 has 17 amino acids. The CDR3 spells CASSPSAGREGYNEQFL. CDR3 sequence (DNA): TGTGCCAGCAGCCCCTCGGCGGGGAGGGAGGGCTACAATGAGCAGTTCCTC.

This clonotype appeared once. The J gene is TRBJ2-1, the V gene TRBV19; a weak D match, TRBD1 (7 bases). V dropped 4 bases and J dropped 6 bases, with 13 bases sitting between them. CDR3 length: 14 amino acids. Germline V CDR1 and CDR2: LNHDA, SQIVND (reference sequence). DNA for the CDR3: TGTGCCAGTAGTACCTCAGGGGGGACCAATGAGCAGTTCTTC. Protein sequence: CASSTSGGTNEQFF.

This clonotype was observed many times. The chain employs TRBV28 and TRBJ2-1, with TRBD1 matching over 8 bases. The trim removed 3 bases at V and 7 bases at J, leaving 5 bases unmatched. This CDR3 is 14 amino acids long. The V gene's germline CDR1 is MDHEN and CDR2 SYDVKM. The CDR3 nucleotides read TGTGCCAGCAGTTTCCGGACAGGGCCGAATGAGCAGTTCTTC. This codes for CASSFRTGPNEQFF.

V and J are TRBV9 and TRBJ2-5, with 8 bases identical to TRBD1. This CDR3 contains 15 residues. CDR1 is SGDLS and CDR2 is YYNGEE in the germline V gene. V gave up 2 bases and J gave up 4 bases; unmatched junction bases: 7. The CDR3 region is CASSVRGQGGETQYF. CDR3 bases: TGTGCCAGCAGCGTCAGAGGACAGGGCGGAGAGACCCAGTACTTC.

The J gene is TRBJ2-7, the V gene TRBV5-1, with D maybe TRBD2 (5 bases). V was pared by 0 bases and J by 5 bases, with 18 bases between. Germline assignment: CDR1 SGHRS and CDR2 YFSETQ. The CDR3 runs to 16 residues. The CDR3 region is CASSLVSGPNPHEQYF. The CDR3 coding sequence is TGCGCCAGCAGCTTGGTGAGCGGCCCCAATCCCCACGAGCAGTACTTC.

This clonotype was seen at least ten times. V is TRBV10-3 and J is TRBJ2-1, with 9 bases lining up with TRBD2. The length of the CDR3 is 16 residues. After removal of 6 bases from V and 6 bases from J, the junction contained 12 bases not matched to a gene. The V gene's germline CDR1 is ENHRY and CDR2 SYGVKD. CDR3 bases: TGTGCCATCAGCGGCCCCGGGACTAGCAGAGTCAATGAGCAGTTCTTC. It specifies CAISGPGTSRVNEQFF.

There are many counts of this clonotype. J is TRBJ1-1 and V is TRBV7-9, with D possibly matching TRBD1 (5 bases). Germline CDR1 and CDR2: SEHNR and FQNEAQ (reference sequence). V lost 5 bases to trimming and J lost 4 bases, with 11 bases between them. The CDR3 runs to 13 residues. This chain's CDR3 is CASSLQGFTEAFF. The CDR3 region has the DNA TGTGCCAGCAGCCTCCAGGGCTTCACTGAAGCTTTCTTT.

This clonotype was seen many times. This chain links TRBV7-2 with TRBJ1-1; D remains unclear. The CDR3 is 13 amino acids. CDR1 is SGHTA and CDR2 is FQGNSA in the germline V gene. Trimming stripped 2 bases from V and 5 bases from J, with 9 bases between. The chain's CDR3 is CASSLKVGTEAFF. CDR3 nucleotides: TGTGCCAGCAGCTTAAAAGTCGGGACTGAAGCTTTCTTT.

This clonotype was recorded many times. The V call is TRBV7-2, the J call TRBJ1-1; maybe TRBD1 (6 bases). The CDR3 length is 12 residues. CDR1 is SGHTA, CDR2 FQGNSA, per germline. V lost 7 bases, J lost 6 bases, and 12 bases lay in between. The CDR3: CASIKQGPEAFF. The CDR3 region has the DNA TGTGCCAGCATTAAACAGGGACCTGAAGCTTTCTTT.

This clonotype was detected only a few times. The rearrangement links TRBV12-3 or TRBV12-4 to TRBJ2-3; TRBD2 might be the D (5 bases). Trimming left V 1 base short and J 10 bases short, with 12 bases between. The CDR3 length is 13 residues. CDR3 amino acids: CASSLETGTAQYF. CDR3 nucleotide sequence: TGTGCCAGCAGTTTAGAAACGGGAACCGCGCAGTATTTT.

Regarding this clonotype: A much larger clonotype is one base distant, so this may be a read error. The chain recombines TRBV5-1 with TRBJ2-7; D is perhaps TRBD1 or TRBD2 (5 bases each). Germline V lookup: CDR1 SGHRS, CDR2 YFSETQ. This CDR3 is built from 13 residues. CDR3 sequence: CASSGTGYGEKYF. CDR3 bases: TGCGCCAGCAGCGGGACGGGATACGGCGAGAAGTACTTC. Using reference TRBV5-1 and TRBJ2-7 for the parts outside the CDR3, the full variable domain is KAGVTQTPRYLIKTRGQQVTLSCSPISGHRSVSWYQQTPGQGLQFLFEYFSETQRNKGNFPGRFSGRQFSNSRSEMNVSTLELGDSALYLCASSGTGYGEKYFGPGTRLTVT.

A note on this clonotype: A much larger clone differs from this one at a single base, so this may be a read error. Without the conserved terminal phenylalanine or tryptophan, this CDR3 likely stems from a read error. The chain has TRBV19 and TRBJ1-5; D remains unclear. Trimming took 6 bases from V and 0 from J, leaving 9 bases between them. CDR3 length: 14 residues. Germline V CDR1 and CDR2: LNHDA, SQIVND (reference sequence). CDR3 DNA sequence: TGTGCCAGTAGGCGGAACTATAGCAATCAGCCCCAGCATCTT. This codes for CASRRNYSNQPQHL.

This clonotype was picked up many times. The chain links TRBV20-1 to TRBJ1-1; tentative D call: TRBD1 (5 bases). Trimming cost V 5 bases and J 0 bases, with 13 bases left between them. The CDR3 totals 14 residues. The germline gives CDR1 DFQATT, CDR2 SNEGSKA (reference sequence). CDR3 in amino acids: CSAPPGGLNTEAFF. Written as DNA, the CDR3 is TGCAGTGCTCCACCGGGGGGATTGAACACTGAAGCTTTCTTT.

The chain combines TRBV10-3 with TRBJ2-7; D may be TRBD1 or TRBD2 (5 bases each). This CDR3 has 14 amino acids. CDR1 and CDR2 from the germline V gene are ENHRY and SYGVKD. The V end lost 2 bases, the J end lost 0 bases, and 8 bases lay between the germline ends. This CDR3 is CAISEGTFSYEQYF. The CDR3 nucleotides read TGTGCCATCAGTGAGGGGACGTTCTCCTACGAGCAGTACTTC.

This chain connects TRBV30 to TRBJ2-3, with 11 bases fitting TRBD2. Trimming took 8 bases from V and 8 from J; bases not matched to a gene: 12. CDR3 length: 14 residues. Germline assignment: CDR1 GTSNPN and CDR2 SVGIG (reference sequence). CDR3 loop: CAISTSGTLGTQYF. As DNA, the CDR3 is TGTGCCATATCGACTAGCGGGACGTTAGGTACGCAGTATTTT.

Many counts were recorded for this clonotype. The chain recombines TRBV15 with TRBJ2-5; D not resolved. CDR1 is LNHNV and CDR2 is YYDKDF in the germline V gene (reference sequence). The V end was cut by 2 bases, the J end by 9 bases, with 13 bases between. This CDR3 has 13 residues. CDR3 loop: CATSRRVTTAQYF. CDR3 nucleotides: TGTGCCACCAGCAGACGGGTGACCACGGCCCAGTACTTC.

The genes are TRBV29-1 and TRBJ2-5; D is unclear. The CDR3 has 12 amino acids. CDR1 and CDR2 (germline): SQVTM, ANQGSEA. Trimming left V 7 bases short and J 7 bases short, with 16 bases between. CDR3 nucleotide sequence: TGCAGCGGCTTAGGGTACCTGTCGACCCAGTACTTC. Amino acid sequence: CSGLGYLSTQYF.